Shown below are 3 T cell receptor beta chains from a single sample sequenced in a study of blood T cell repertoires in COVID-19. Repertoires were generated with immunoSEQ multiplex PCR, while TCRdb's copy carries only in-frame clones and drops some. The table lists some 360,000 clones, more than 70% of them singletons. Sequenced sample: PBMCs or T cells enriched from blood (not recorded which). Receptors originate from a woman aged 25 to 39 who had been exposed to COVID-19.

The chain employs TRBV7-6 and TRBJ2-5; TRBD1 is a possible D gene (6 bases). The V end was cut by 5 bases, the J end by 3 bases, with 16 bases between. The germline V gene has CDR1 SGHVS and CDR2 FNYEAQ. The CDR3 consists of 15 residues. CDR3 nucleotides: TGTGCCAGCAGCCCCTTGACAGGATGGGAAGAGACCCAGTACTTC. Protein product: CASSPLTGWEETQYF.

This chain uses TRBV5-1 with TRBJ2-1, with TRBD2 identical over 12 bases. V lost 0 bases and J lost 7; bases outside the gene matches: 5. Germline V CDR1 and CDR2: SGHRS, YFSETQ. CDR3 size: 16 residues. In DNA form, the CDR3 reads TGCGCCAGCAGCTTGGGACTAGCGGGAGTATCAAATGAGCAGTTCTTC. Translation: CASSLGLAGVSNEQFF.

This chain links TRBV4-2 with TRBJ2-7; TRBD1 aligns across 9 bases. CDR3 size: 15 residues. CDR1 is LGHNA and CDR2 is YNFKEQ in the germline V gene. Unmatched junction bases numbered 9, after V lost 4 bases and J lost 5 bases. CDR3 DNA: TGTGCCAGCAGCCCGAAGACAGGGGGTATGAACGAGCAGTACTTC. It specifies CASSPKTGGMNEQYF.